This T cell receptor (beta chain) is from a study of cytomegalovirus exposure and HLA in healthy donors. PCR amplification relied on 60 Vbeta primers (plus 13 Jbeta primers). Profiled with immunoSEQ multiplex PCR; TCRdb holds only in-frame clones, not every one. The repertoire holds around 150,000 clones, with around two thirds as singletons. The V gene end was trimmed by 2 bases and the J gene end by 8 bases; junction bases not matched to a gene: 10. CDR1 and CDR2 (germline): SGHTA, FQGNSA. The CDR3 runs 15 residues. Study-level findings and limits: With later analysis, a missense DCLRE1C variant became linked to TCR beta V- and J-gene trimming. Common viral pathogens were later found to be apparently linked to several of the most significant clusters. Apparent HLA restriction characterized most CMV-associated TCR beta chains in a later analysis.

The count of this clone is one. Its antigen is undetermined. The TCR originated in a young man in good health and CMV-seropositive. The chain couples TRBV7-2 to TRBJ2-3, with TRBD1 matching over 7 bases. The material sequenced was PBMCs. For the CDR3, the DNA is TGTGCCAGCAGCTTAAACCCCCTGGGACAGAGTACGCAGTATTTT. It specifies CASSLNPLGQSTQYF.